The present T cell receptor beta chain was sequenced within a study of T cell responses to AZD1222 COVID-19 vaccine. At the level of the study: Second doses at about 4 or about 12 weeks were pooled. Study-level points and caveats: White British people made up most donors, females outnumbered males, and clonal diversity was possibly underestimated.

This table comes from immunoSEQ multiplex PCR, and its TCRdb copy is limited to in-frame clones, with some not included. The data contain some 150,000 clones, around 91% of them singletons. To note about this clone: Its specificity is not known.

This sequence originates from an adult in good health. The material was peripheral blood, obtained on day 0 of AZD1222 vaccination.

The CDR3 here is CASSHSGATDTQYF. CDR3 DNA sequence: TGTGCCAGCAGCCATAGCGGGGCCACAGATACGCAGTATTTT. V and J are TRBV3-1 (or the pseudogene TRBV3-2) and TRBJ2-3, with 8 bases matching TRBD2. Germline V gene lookup returns CDR1 LGHDT and CDR2 YNNKEL (reference sequence). The trim removed 3 bases at V and 2 bases at J, leaving 1 base unmatched. This CDR3 contains 14 residues.